This note documents a single TCR beta chain sequence. This specimen comes from a study of T cell responses to AZD1222 COVID-19 vaccine. The method was immunoSEQ multiplex PCR; TCRdb's version includes in-frame clones alone and lacks a portion of them. The table shows approximately 110,000 clones, with about 87% occurring only once. V lost 5 bases and J 3 bases, leaving 13 bases between the germline ends. This CDR3 contains 14 residues. Germline V CDR1 and CDR2: LNHDA, SQIVND (reference sequence). The chain is built from TRBV19 and TRBJ1-2; D perhaps matches TRBD1 (5 bases). Sequenced here: peripheral blood, sampled on day 0 of AZD1222 vaccination. The sequence was obtained from an adult in good health. CDR3: CASSGFREDYGYTF. CDR3 in DNA: TGTGCCAGTAGTGGTTTCAGGGAGGACTATGGCTACACCTTC.